These 10 T cell receptor beta chains originate from one sample sequenced in a study of shared clonotypes between healthy human individuals. Assay used: immunoSEQ multiplex PCR; TCRdb lists only in-frame clones, some missing. This sample has 800,000 to 950,000 clones, with 90% to 98% found just once. Naive CD8 cells, CD45RO-negative and positively selected for CCR7, excluded terminally differentiated effector memory CD45RA+ cells. The material sequenced was naive CD8+ T cells sorted from blood. The receptors stem from a young man in good health.

A word on this clone: One junction end disagrees with the germline gene, perhaps due to a read error. The rearrangement links TRBV7-9 to TRBJ2-7, with D tentatively TRBD1 (6 bases). The CDR3 sequence is 16 residues long. Germline CDR1 SEHNR, CDR2 FQNEAQ (reference sequence). The CDR3 bases are TGTGCCAGCAGCCTAGCCCCCTTTCCAGGGGTCTACGAGCAGTACTTC. Its translation is CASSLAPFPGVYEQYF. The variable domain in full, completed from reference TRBV7-9 and TRBJ2-7, reads DTGVSQNPRHKITKRGQNVTFRCDPISEHNRLYWYRQTLGQGPEFLTYFQNEAQLEKSRLLSDRFSAERPKGSFSTLEIQRTEQGDSAMYLCASSLAPFPGVYEQYFGPGTRLTVT.

This rearrangement joins TRBV7-8 to TRBJ2-7, with 9 nucleotides matching TRBD1. This CDR3 contains 16 residues. Germline V gene data show CDR1 as SGHVS and CDR2 as FQNEAQ. The V and J ends lost 1 base and 3 bases, in that order; junction bases with no gene match: 7. The CDR3 here is CASSLGPGQGRYEQYF. DNA for the CDR3: TGTGCCAGCAGCTTAGGCCCGGGACAGGGTCGCTACGAGCAGTACTTC.

The chain has TRBV5-3 and TRBJ1-2, with D possibly matching TRBD1 (5 bases). TRBV5-3 is placed among ORFs of uncertain function. V lost 4 bases, J lost 0 bases, and 16 bases lay in between. This CDR3 comprises 16 residues. The CDR3 region is CARSHPGGPANYGYTF. DNA for the CDR3: TGTGCCAGAAGCCACCCCGGGGGTCCCGCTAACTATGGCTACACCTTC.

In its sample, this clone was seen once. The J gene is TRBJ1-1, the V gene TRBV27, with D maybe TRBD1 (5 bases). Per the germline V gene, CDR1 is MNHEY and CDR2 is SMNVEV (reference sequence). The CDR3 runs to 15 residues. With 3 bases removed from V and 1 base from J, the gap between germline ends came to 12 bases. This CDR3 reads CASSLQTGPNTEAFF. The CDR3 nucleotides are TGTGCCAGCAGTTTGCAAACAGGCCCGAACACTGAAGCTTTCTTT.

J is TRBJ2-3 and V is TRBV7-9; no firm D call. The germline gives CDR1 SEHNR, CDR2 FQNEAQ (reference sequence). This CDR3 region has 16 residues. Trimming took 6 bases from V and 2 from J, leaving 18 bases between them. The DNA for the CDR3 is TGTGCCAGCAGGGGTCCGGGCCCCCAGGACACAGATACGCAGTATTTT. Its translation: CASRGPGPQDTDTQYF.

Points on this clone: This specimen includes other DNA sequences encoding the same CDR3. The chain has TRBV9 and TRBJ2-7, with a tentative D call TRBD2 (6 bases). This CDR3 contains 14 residues. Trimming removed 0 bases at V and 1 base at J, with 8 bases between. Germline V lookup: CDR1 SGDLS, CDR2 YYNGEE. In nucleotides, the CDR3 is TGTGCCAGCAGCGTAGTCGCGGGATCCTACGAGCAGTACTTC. As protein: CASSVVAGSYEQYF.

With respect to this clone: The sample contains more than one DNA sequence encoding this CDR3. This sequence joins TRBV27 and TRBJ2-7; D is perhaps TRBD1 or TRBD2 (6 bases each). The V gene's germline CDR1 is MNHEY and CDR2 SMNVEV (reference sequence). This CDR3 contains 13 residues. The V and J ends lost 2 bases and 4 bases respectively, with 9 bases between them. The CDR3 DNA follows: TGTGCCAGCAGTTTACAAGGGGGGTACGAGCAGTACTTC. Translation: CASSLQGGYEQYF.

The genes are TRBV29-1 and TRBJ1-1; D gene unclear. Trimming took off 4 bases at V and 4 bases at J, with 16 bases between the two ends. Germline V lookup: CDR1 SQVTM, CDR2 ANQGSEA. The CDR3 has 14 residues. The CDR3 is CSVGTGESGTEAFF. CDR3 DNA: TGCAGCGTTGGGACCGGGGAGTCGGGCACTGAAGCTTTCTTT. Full variable domain (missing parts from reference TRBV29-1 and TRBJ1-1): SAVISQKPSRDICQRGTSLTIQCQVDSQVTMMFWYRQQPGQSLTLIATANQGSEATYESGFVIDKFPISRPNLTFSTLTVSNMSPEDSSIYLCSVGTGESGTEAFFGQGTRLTVV.

The chain recombines TRBV18 with TRBJ1-5, with TRBD1 matching 8 bases. Germline CDR1 KGHSH, CDR2 LQKENI. V lost 3 bases and J lost 5; bases outside the gene matches: 6. The CDR3 extends over 15 amino acids. This CDR3 is CASSPQPGGHQPQHF. DNA of the CDR3: TGTGCCAGCTCACCTCAGCCAGGGGGCCATCAGCCCCAGCATTTT.

This CDR3 reads CASSDSETGGSKSYEQYF. For the CDR3, the DNA is TGTGCCAGCAGCGACTCCGAGACAGGGGGGTCAAAGTCCTACGAGCAGTACTTC. The rearrangement uses TRBV7-9 and TRBJ2-7; 9 bases match TRBD1. CDR1 and CDR2 from the germline V gene are SEHNR and FQNEAQ (reference sequence). CDR3 length: 18 amino acids. The V gene end was trimmed by 5 bases and the J gene end by 1 base; junction bases not matched to a gene: 15. The complete variable domain, with remaining parts taken from reference TRBV7-9 and TRBJ2-7, reads DTGVSQNPRHKITKRGQNVTFRCDPISEHNRLYWYRQTLGQGPEFLTYFQNEAQLEKSRLLSDRFSAERPKGSFSTLEIQRTEQGDSAMYLCASSDSETGGSKSYEQYFGPGTRLTVT.